Presented here are 12 T cell receptor beta chains from one specimen sequenced in a study of OX40 agonist ivuxolimab in advanced cancers. Libraries were prepared by immunoSEQ multiplex PCR; TCRdb keeps only in-frame clonotypes and omits some of them. The repertoire holds 85,000 to 100,000 clones, with roughly 90% as singletons. The sample here was CD4+ or CD8+ T cells sorted from blood, taken in a trial of the OX40 agonist ivuxolimab. All receptors derive from an adult with an advanced solid tumor such as melanoma, head and neck, liver or kidney cancer.

The chain recombines TRBV28 with TRBJ1-1; the D gene is possibly TRBD1 (6 bases). V was pared by 2 bases and J by 7 bases, with 23 bases between. The CDR3 is 17 amino acids. CDR1 MDHEN and CDR2 SYDVKM come from the germline V gene. CDR3 residues: CASSLDASRQARIEAFF. CDR3 sequence (DNA): TGTGCCAGCAGTTTAGATGCCTCCCGACAGGCAAGGATTGAAGCTTTCTTT.

The J gene is TRBJ2-1, the V gene TRBV9, with 8 bases fitting TRBD2. CDR3 length equals 17 residues. Germline CDR1 and CDR2: SGDLS and YYNGEE. Losses at the gene ends were 3 bases for V and 1 base for J; bases not matched to a gene: 9. The CDR3 loop reads CASSEGSAGGSYNEQFF. The CDR3 DNA sequence: TGTGCCAGCAGCGAGGGGTCGGCGGGAGGTTCCTACAATGAGCAGTTCTTC.

This chain uses TRBV5-1 with TRBJ2-5; 7 bases are shared with TRBD2. The V gene's germline CDR1 is SGHRS and CDR2 YFSETQ. The CDR3 is 13 residues long. The V segment lost 3 bases and the J segment 5 bases; nucleotides outside the gene matches: 4. CDR3 nucleotide sequence: TGCGCCAGCAGCTCGCGGGAGTCGGAGACCCAGTACTTC. Translation gives CASSSRESETQYF.

The chain couples TRBV7-2 to TRBJ2-3; no clear D gene. The germline V and J ends were trimmed by 5 bases and 3 bases, with 12 bases remaining between them. The CDR3 is 14 residues long. Germline CDR1 and CDR2: SGHTA and FQGNSA. The CDR3: CASSRPGGTDTQYF. For the CDR3, the DNA is TGTGCCAGCAGCCGTCCCGGCGGTACAGATACGCAGTATTTT.

The V call is TRBV6-1, the J call TRBJ1-2; 10 bases agree with TRBD1. From germline, CDR1 is MNHNS and CDR2 SASEGT. Unmatched junction bases numbered 3, after V lost 6 bases and J lost 8 bases. This CDR3 has 12 residues. DNA for the CDR3: TGTGCCAGCAGGGGACAGGGGAGCGGCTACACCTTC. Its translation: CASRGQGSGYTF.

The CDR3, as DNA: TGTGCCAGCAGCTCCCGGTTTGGGGGGGTCGCCGGGGAGCTGTTTTTT. Its protein product is CASSSRFGGVAGELFF. The rearrangement links TRBV11-3 to TRBJ2-2; 7 positions agree with TRBD2. The germline V gene has CDR1 SGHNT and CDR2 YENEEA. The CDR3 is 16 residues long. Germline trimming cut 4 bases from V and 6 bases from J; bases unmatched to any gene: 11.

V and J are TRBV7-6 and TRBJ1-1; D remains ambiguous. CDR1 is SGHVS and CDR2 is FNYEAQ in the germline V gene. The CDR3 extends over 14 amino acids. The V and J ends lost 5 bases and 0 bases respectively, with 10 bases between them. Here the CDR3 DNA reads TGTGCCAGCAGCCCGCAGACAATGAACACTGAAGCTTTCTTT. It yields the protein CASSPQTMNTEAFF.

This rearrangement joins TRBV4-3 to TRBJ2-1; 9 positions match TRBD1. The V segment lost 0 bases and the J segment 2 bases; nucleotides outside the gene matches: 5. Germline CDR1 and CDR2: LGHNA and YSLEER. The CDR3 totals 17 residues. DNA for the CDR3: TGCGCCAGCAGCCAAGATCTGGGGACAGGGACCTACAATGAGCAGTTCTTC. Translation gives CASSQDLGTGTYNEQFF.

The chain has TRBV7-9 and TRBJ2-1; D might be TRBD1 (6 bases). Germline V gives CDR1 SEHNR, CDR2 FQNEAQ (reference sequence). This CDR3 is built from 15 residues. With 3 bases removed from V and 0 bases from J, the gap between germline ends came to 9 bases. CDR3 amino acids: CASSFDRSSYNEQFF. The CDR3 bases are TGTGCCAGCAGCTTTGACAGGAGCTCCTACAATGAGCAGTTCTTC.

V gene TRBV6-6 combines with J gene TRBJ2-1; D not certain. Germline lookup yields CDR1 MNHNY and CDR2 SVGAGI (reference sequence). This CDR3 region has 15 residues. V lost 2 bases and J lost 0, with 8 bases in between. CDR3 DNA: TGTGCCAGCAGTTACGAGGCGAGCTCCTACAATGAGCAGTTCTTC. Protein sequence: CASSYEASSYNEQFF.

V is TRBV28 and J is TRBJ2-2; D possibly corresponds to TRBD1 (7 bases). The CDR3 loop spans 17 amino acids. V shed 6 bases and J shed 6 bases, with 23 bases lying between them. CDR1 is MDHEN and CDR2 is SYDVKM in the germline V gene. CDR3 DNA sequence: TGTGCCAGCAGACAGGGGTGGGGGAGGATTATTCCCGGGGAGCTGTTTTTT. It translates to CASRQGWGRIIPGELFF.

V and J are TRBV15 and TRBJ1-4, with 7 bases identical to TRBD1. The germline V gene has CDR1 LNHNV and CDR2 YYDKDF (reference sequence). With V trimmed by 0 bases and J by 8 bases, 3 bases remained unmatched. The CDR3 covers 14 residues. This chain's CDR3 is CATSRDAQGEKLFF. DNA for the CDR3: TGTGCCACCAGCAGAGATGCACAGGGGGAAAAACTGTTTTTT.